A selection of T cell receptor beta chains follows, all from one sample in a study of human T cells and chemical hapten exposure. Each CDR3 protein is one row after TCRdb ran MiXCR on the RACE reads. The table lists 95,000 or so distinct CDR3 sequences, approximately 10% of them singletons, with approximately 2.2% in the top ten. The starting material was whole blood, obtained in connection with sensitization to the hapten diphenylcyclopropenone (DPC). These receptors were obtained from a man aged 35-49 years with alopecia areata. Some clones in this sample may be carry-over from other donors' samples. Each CDR3 is given with its conserved first and last residue. A D gene is named only where the DNA matches it firmly. Rows give clone size only sometimes, using once, few, many, or a class for an expanded clone.

abundance	v_gene	d_gene	j_gene	CDR3aa	CDR3nt
-	TRBV6-5	TRBD1	TRBJ2-5	CASSYWTGQETQYF	TGTGCCAGCAGTTACTGGACAGGCCAAGAGACCCAGTACTTC
many	TRBV30	-	TRBJ1-6	CAWDRNSPLHF	TGTGCCTGGGACAGAAATTCACCCCTCCACTTT
-	TRBV29-1	-	TRBJ1-2	CSFLGQSEGYTF	TGCAGCTTTCTTGGACAGTCTGAGGGCTACACCTTC
many	TRBV9	-	TRBJ1-1	CASSPRFLTEAFF	TGTGCCAGCAGCCCCAGGTTTTTAACTGAAGCTTTCTTT
-	TRBV15	TRBD2	TRBJ2-1	CATSRDGGGGADEQFF	TGTGCCACCAGCAGAGATGGTGGCGGGGGTGCGGATGAGCAGTTCTTC
-	TRBV7-9	-	TRBJ2-3	CASSLVRAREDTQYF	TGTGCCAGCAGTCTCGTGAGAGCCAGGGAAGATACGCAGTATTTT
-	TRBV27	-	TRBJ2-3	CASSSPALGTDTQYF	TGTGCCAGCAGTTCCCCGGCCTTAGGCACAGATACGCAGTATTTT
-	TRBV6-5	-	TRBJ2-2	CASSRRSGRLTNTGELFF	TGTGCCAGCAGCCGGCGGAGCGGTAGACTAACGAACACCGGGGAGCTGTTTTTT
many	TRBV6-2/TRBV6-3	-	TRBJ1-1	CASSSPTVNTEAFF	TGTGCCAGCAGTTCCCCGACAGTGAACACTGAAGCTTTCTTT
-	TRBV27	-	TRBJ1-5	CASSLTGTGHQPQHF	TGTGCCAGCAGTTTAACAGGGACGGGGCATCAGCCCCAGCATTTT
-	TRBV6-5	TRBD2	TRBJ2-1	CASRPGLAGDYEQFF	TGTGCCAGCAGGCCCGGACTAGCGGGAGACTATGAGCAGTTCTTC
-	TRBV6-2/TRBV6-3	-	TRBJ2-3	CASSYVRTDTQYF	TGTGCCAGCAGTTACGTCCGCACAGATACGCAGTATTTT
many	TRBV6-5	TRBD1	TRBJ1-5	CASSLNAGGPNQPQHF	TGTGCCAGCAGTCTTAATGCAGGGGGACCCAATCAGCCCCAGCATTTT